This record concerns one T cell receptor beta chain sequence. This clone has a single count. This receptor's antigen is unknown. The sample holds no much larger clone one base away, and base qualities are not on file. The CDR3 regions of human TCRbeta chains were subjected to immunosequencing. On the authors' methods: TCRs in the repertoires were compared against a reference library of SARS-CoV-2-specific TCRs that had been generated with the MIRA antigen-specificity platform. Breadth was defined as the fraction of unique TCRs that were SARS-CoV-2-associated. Depth was defined as the fraction of total T cells that were SARS-CoV-2-associated. Each spike-specific TCR was assigned to its reactive spike region and to a CD4 or CD8 class using the MIRA data. Log10-transformed breadth and depth values were compared by one-way ANOVA with Sidak's multiple comparisons tests. TCRdb obtained this table from immuneACCESS and retained in-frame rearrangements with V and J assigned. These tables miss some clones; where compared with another copy, unresolved V genes account for less than half of the shortfall, and the remainder is unexplained. That table is the source of V, J and clone size, and D and trimming were worked out from the DNA. The sample contains roughly 120,000 clones, 80% to 95% of them found a single time. The top ten hold over 2% of the sample.

V has 5 bases trimmed and J has 4 bases trimmed; junction bases matching no gene number 8. For CDR1 and CDR2, the germline V gene lists SGHTA and FQGNSA. From the cysteine through the phenylalanine, the CDR3 covers 15 amino acids. Of all the DNA, just the CDR3 is kept, 45 bases in frame from base 1. The time point label of this sample denotes: about 28 days (+/-7) after the second vaccine dose. Because spike-specific TCR depth and breadth did not differ between the two schedules, AZD1222 recipients who got a second dose at roughly 4 weeks were pooled with those who got a second dose at roughly 12 weeks. Samples from vaccinated people were obtained from the UK trials COV001 and COV002, which included a single-blind randomized controlled phase 2/3 trial of AZD1222 (ChAdOx1 nCoV-19) in healthy adults. For TCRbeta chain sequencing, PBMC samples from trial participants were taken at day 0 and at day 28 after the second dose.

These data are taken from a study of T cell responses to AZD1222 COVID-19 vaccine (dated by TCRdb to the early 2020s). About the study as a whole: TCR sequencing covered 230 or so trial participants: about 210 given two doses of AZD1222 and 26 given two doses of MenACWY control vaccine. Enrollment into the trials was organized by age into subgroups of 18-55, 56-69 and 70-plus years, and those subgroups contained about 150, 27 and 61 TCR-sequenced participants, respectively.

Summary of the overall study and its limitations: Most participants were white British and females outnumbered males, and the authors suggested that clonal diversity may have been underestimated. Spike-specific TCR breadth and depth rose significantly after two AZD1222 doses compared with day 0 and with MenACWY recipients. Conclusions about previously exposed vaccinees were limited because only six AZD1222 recipients were SARS-CoV-2 seropositive at baseline. In the small 56-69-year group, the increase in depth fell short of significance, most likely because of low power. The whole spike protein was spanned by vaccine-associated CD4 TCRs, and dominant responses were seen in regions 160-218 and 743-854. Reportedly, close to half of the unique spike-specific TCRs recognized epitopes lying outside the regions that are mutated in the B.1.351 and B.1.1.7 variants. Because no samples from the day 14 peak response were available, repertoires could be characterized only after the peak T cell response.

The chain joins TRBV7-2 to TRBJ2-7, with 10 bases matching TRBD1. This receptor was taken from an adult who received the AZD1222 COVID-19 vaccine. Material: peripheral blood, obtained 28 days after the second AZD1222 dose. The CDR3 sequence is CASSTSGTGVYEQYF. The DNA sequence follows: TGTGCCAGCAGCACATCCGGGACAGGGGTTTACGAGCAGTACTTC.